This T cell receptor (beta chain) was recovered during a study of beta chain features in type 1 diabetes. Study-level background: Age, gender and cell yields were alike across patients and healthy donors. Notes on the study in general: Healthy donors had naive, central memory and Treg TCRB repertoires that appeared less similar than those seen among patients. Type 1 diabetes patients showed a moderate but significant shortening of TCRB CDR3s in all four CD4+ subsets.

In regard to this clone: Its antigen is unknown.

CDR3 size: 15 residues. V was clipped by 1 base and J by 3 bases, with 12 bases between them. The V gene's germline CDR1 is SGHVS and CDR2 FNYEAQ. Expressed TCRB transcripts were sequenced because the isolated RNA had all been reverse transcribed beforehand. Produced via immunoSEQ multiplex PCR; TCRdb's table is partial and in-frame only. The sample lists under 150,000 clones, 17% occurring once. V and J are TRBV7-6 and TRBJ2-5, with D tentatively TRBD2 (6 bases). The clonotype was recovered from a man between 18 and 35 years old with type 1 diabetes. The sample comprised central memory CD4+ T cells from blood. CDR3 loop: CASSLVVSGEETQYF. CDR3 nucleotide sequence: TGTGCCAGCAGCTTAGTAGTGTCGGGGGAAGAGACCCAGTACTTC.